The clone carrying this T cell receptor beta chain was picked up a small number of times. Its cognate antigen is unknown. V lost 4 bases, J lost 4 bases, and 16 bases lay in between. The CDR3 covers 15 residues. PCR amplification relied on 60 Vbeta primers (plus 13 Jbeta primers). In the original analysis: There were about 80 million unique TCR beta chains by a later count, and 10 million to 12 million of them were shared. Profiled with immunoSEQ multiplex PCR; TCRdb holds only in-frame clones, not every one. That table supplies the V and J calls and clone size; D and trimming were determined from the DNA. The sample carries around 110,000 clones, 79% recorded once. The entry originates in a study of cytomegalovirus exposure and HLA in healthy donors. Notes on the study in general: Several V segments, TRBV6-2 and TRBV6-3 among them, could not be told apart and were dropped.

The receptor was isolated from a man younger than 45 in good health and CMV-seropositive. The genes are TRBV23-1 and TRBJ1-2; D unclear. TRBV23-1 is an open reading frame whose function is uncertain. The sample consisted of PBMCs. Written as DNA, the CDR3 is TGCGCCAGCAGTCTAGGCTGGTTTGGGCGCTATGGCTACACCTTC. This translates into CASSLGWFGRYGYTF.